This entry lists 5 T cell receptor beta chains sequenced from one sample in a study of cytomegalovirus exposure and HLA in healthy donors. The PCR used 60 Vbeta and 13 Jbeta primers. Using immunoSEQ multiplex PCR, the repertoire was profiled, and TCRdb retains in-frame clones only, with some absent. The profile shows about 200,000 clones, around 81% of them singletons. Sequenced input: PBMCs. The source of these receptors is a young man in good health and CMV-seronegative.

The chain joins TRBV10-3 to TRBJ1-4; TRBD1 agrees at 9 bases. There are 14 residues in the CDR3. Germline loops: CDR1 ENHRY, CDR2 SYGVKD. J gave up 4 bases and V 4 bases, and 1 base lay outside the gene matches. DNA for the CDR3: TGTGCCATCAGTGGGACAGGGGATAATGAAAAACTGTTTTTT. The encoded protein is CAISGTGDNEKLFF.

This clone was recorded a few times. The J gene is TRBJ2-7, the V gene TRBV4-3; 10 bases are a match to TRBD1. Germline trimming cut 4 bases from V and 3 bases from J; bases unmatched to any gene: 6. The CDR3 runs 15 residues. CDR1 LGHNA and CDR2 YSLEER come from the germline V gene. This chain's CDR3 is CASSRSGTGDYEQYF. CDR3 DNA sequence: TGCGCCAGCAGCCGATCCGGGACAGGGGACTACGAGCAGTACTTC.

The CDR3: CASSYSTPPTGELFF. The CDR3 coding sequence is TGTGCCAGCAGTTACTCGACTCCTCCCACCGGGGAGCTGTTTTTT. The chain uses TRBV6-5 and TRBJ2-2; no reliable D call. This CDR3 comprises 15 residues. V was shortened by 0 bases and J by 4 bases, with 9 bases between the two germline ends. Per germline, CDR1 MNHEY and CDR2 SVGAGI.

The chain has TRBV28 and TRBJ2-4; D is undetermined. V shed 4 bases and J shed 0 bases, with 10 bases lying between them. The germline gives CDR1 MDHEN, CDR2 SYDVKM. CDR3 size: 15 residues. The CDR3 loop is CASSSTLQAKNIQYF. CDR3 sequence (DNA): TGTGCCAGCAGTTCGACACTGCAAGCCAAAAACATTCAGTACTTC.

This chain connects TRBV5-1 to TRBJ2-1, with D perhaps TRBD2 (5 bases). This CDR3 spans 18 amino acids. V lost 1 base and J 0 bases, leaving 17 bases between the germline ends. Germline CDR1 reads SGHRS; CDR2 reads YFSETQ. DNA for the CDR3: TGCGCCAGCAGCTTGTTTGTGCCGGGGTATAGCTCCTACAATGAGCAGTTCTTC. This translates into CASSLFVPGYSSYNEQFF. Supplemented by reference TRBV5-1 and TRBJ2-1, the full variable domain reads KAGVTQTPRYLIKTRGQQVTLSCSPISGHRSVSWYQQTPGQGLQFLFEYFSETQRNKGNFPGRFSGRQFSNSRSEMNVSTLELGDSALYLCASSLFVPGYSSYNEQFFGPGTRLTVL.